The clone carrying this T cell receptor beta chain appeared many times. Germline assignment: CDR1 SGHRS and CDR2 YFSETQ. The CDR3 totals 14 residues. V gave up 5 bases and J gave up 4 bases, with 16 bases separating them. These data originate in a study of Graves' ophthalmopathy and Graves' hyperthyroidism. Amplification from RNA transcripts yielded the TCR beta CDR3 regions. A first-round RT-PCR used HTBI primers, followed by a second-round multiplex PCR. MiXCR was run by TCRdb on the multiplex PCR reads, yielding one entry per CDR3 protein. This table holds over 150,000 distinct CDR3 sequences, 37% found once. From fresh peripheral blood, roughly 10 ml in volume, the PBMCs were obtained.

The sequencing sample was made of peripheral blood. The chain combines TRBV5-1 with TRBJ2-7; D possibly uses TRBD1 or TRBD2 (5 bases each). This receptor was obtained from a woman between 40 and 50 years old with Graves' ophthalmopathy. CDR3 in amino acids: CASRGTFHFYEQYF. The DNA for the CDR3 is TGCGCCAGCAGAGGGACCTTCCACTTTTACGAGCAGTACTTC.